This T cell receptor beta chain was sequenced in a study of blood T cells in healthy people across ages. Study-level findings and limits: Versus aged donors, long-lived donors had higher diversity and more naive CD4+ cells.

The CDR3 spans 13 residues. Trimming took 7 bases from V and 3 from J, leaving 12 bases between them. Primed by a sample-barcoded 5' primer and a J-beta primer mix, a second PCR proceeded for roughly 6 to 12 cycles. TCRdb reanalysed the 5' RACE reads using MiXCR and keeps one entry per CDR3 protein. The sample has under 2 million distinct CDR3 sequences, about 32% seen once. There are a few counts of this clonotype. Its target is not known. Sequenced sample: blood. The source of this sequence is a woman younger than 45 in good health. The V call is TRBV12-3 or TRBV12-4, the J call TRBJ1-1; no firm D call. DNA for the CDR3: TGTGCCAGCACCTATGAGGTCCACACTGAAGCTTTCTTT. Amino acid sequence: CASTYEVHTEAFF.